A selection of T cell receptor beta chains follows, all from one sample in a study of shared clonotypes between healthy human individuals. TCRdb's copy holds only in-frame clones and misses some; the assay was immunoSEQ multiplex PCR. This sample has about 2.3 million clones, with 80% to 95% found just once. The sequencing sample was made of naive CD4+ T cells from PBMCs. These receptors were taken from a man between 18 and 29 years old in good health. Some clones in this sample may be carry-over from other donors' samples. The CDR3 runs from the conserved cysteine through the conserved F or W. A D gene is named only where the DNA matches it firmly. Expanded clones are given a class, and other clones once, few, many or no size at all.

V: TRBV5-4
size: once
D: TRBD1
J: TRBJ2-6
DNA: TGTGCCAGCAGCCCTGGACAGGGGATCCCCTCTGGGGCCAACGTCCTGACTTTC
CDR3: CASSPGQGIPSGANVLTF

V: TRBV27
size: -
D: -
J: TRBJ1-1
DNA: TGTGCCAGCACTCCGACTGGGGTGAACACTGAAGCTTTCTTT
CDR3: CASTPTGVNTEAFF

V: TRBV5-8
size: -
D: -
J: TRBJ1-5
DNA: TGTGCCAGCAGCTGGGCCAGTCAGCCCCAGCATTTT
CDR3: CASSWASQPQHF

V: TRBV19
size: once
D: -
J: TRBJ1-2
DNA: TGTGCCAGTAGTACATTACCCCCGGCGGGCTACACCTTC
CDR3: CASSTLPPAGYTF

V: TRBV25-1
size: once
D: TRBD1
J: TRBJ2-1
DNA: TGTGCCAGCAGTGATCCGGGACAGGGGAACAATGAGCAGTTCTTC
CDR3: CASSDPGQGNNEQFF

V: TRBV29-1
size: -
D: -
J: TRBJ1-4
DNA: TGCAGCGTACAGGAGGTTTCTGAAAAACTGTTTTTT
CDR3: CSVQEVSEKLFF

V: TRBV13
size: once
D: -
J: TRBJ2-1
DNA: TGTGCCAGCAGCTTTTCCCTTAAAAGCAATGAGCAGTTCTTC
CDR3: CASSFSLKSNEQFF

V: TRBV7-2
size: -
D: -
J: TRBJ1-5
DNA: TGTGCCAGCAGCTTTTCTAGGGATAGCAATCAGCCCCAGCATTTT
CDR3: CASSFSRDSNQPQHF

V: TRBV28
size: -
D: TRBD2
J: TRBJ2-1
DNA: TGTGCCAGCAGTTTTGTGTTAGGGGGGACTAGCGGGAGTACTGAGCAGTTCTTC
CDR3: CASSFVLGGTSGSTEQFF

V: TRBV5-8
size: -
D: TRBD1
J: TRBJ2-7
DNA: TGTGCCAGCAGCTTGGTCGGACAGGGAACCTACGAGCAGTACTTC
CDR3: CASSLVGQGTYEQYF

V: TRBV19
size: -
D: -
J: TRBJ1-1
DNA: TGTGCCAGTAGTATAGATGGTGCCAGTAACACTGAAGCTTTCTTT
CDR3: CASSIDGASNTEAFF